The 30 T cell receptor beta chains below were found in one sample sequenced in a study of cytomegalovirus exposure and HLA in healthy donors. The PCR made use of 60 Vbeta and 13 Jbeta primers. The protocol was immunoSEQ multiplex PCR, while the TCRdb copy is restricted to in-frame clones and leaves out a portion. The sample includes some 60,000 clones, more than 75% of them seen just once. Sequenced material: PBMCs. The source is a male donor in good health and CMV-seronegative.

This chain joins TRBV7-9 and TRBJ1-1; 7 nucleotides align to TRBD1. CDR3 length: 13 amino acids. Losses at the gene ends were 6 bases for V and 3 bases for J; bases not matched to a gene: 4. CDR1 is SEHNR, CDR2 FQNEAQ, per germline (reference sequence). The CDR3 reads CASRTGQYTEAFF. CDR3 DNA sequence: TGTGCCAGCAGGACAGGGCAGTACACTGAAGCTTTCTTT. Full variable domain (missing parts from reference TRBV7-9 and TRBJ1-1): DTGVSQNPRHKITKRGQNVTFRCDPISEHNRLYWYRQTLGQGPEFLTYFQNEAQLEKSRLLSDRFSAERPKGSFSTLEIQRTEQGDSAMYLCASRTGQYTEAFFGQGTRLTVV.

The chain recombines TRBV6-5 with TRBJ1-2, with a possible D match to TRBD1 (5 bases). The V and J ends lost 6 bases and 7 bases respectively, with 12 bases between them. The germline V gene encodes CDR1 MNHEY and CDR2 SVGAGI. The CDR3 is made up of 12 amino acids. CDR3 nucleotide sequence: TGTGCCAGCAGGACAGTCTATGGTGGCTACACCTTC. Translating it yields CASRTVYGGYTF.

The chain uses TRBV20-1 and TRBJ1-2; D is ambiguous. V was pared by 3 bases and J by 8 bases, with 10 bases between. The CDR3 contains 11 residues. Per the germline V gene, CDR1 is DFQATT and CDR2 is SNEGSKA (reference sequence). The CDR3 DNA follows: TGCAGTGCTAGTTCCGCGGGGGGCTACACCTTC. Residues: CSASSAGGYTF.

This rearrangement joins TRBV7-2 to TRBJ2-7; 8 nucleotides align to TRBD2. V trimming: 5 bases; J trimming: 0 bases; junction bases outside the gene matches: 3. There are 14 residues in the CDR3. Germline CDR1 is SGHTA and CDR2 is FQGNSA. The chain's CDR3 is CASSSRGGSYEQYF. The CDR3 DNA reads TGTGCCAGCAGCAGTCGGGGGGGCTCCTACGAGCAGTACTTC.

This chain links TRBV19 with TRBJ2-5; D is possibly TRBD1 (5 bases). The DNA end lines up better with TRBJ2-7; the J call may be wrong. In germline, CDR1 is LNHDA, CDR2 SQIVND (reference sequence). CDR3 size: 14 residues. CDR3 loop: CASSTQGRNYEQYF. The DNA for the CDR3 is TGTGCCAGTAGTACCCAGGGCAGGAACTACGAGCAGTACTTC.

For the CDR3, the DNA is TGTGCCAGCTATTCGGGCCGACTATCCCAAGAGACCCAGTACTTC. It yields the protein CASYSGRLSQETQYF. The chain recombines TRBV5-6 with TRBJ2-5, with a possible D match to TRBD2 (5 bases). This CDR3 spans 15 amino acids. V dropped 7 bases and J dropped 1 base, with 17 bases sitting between them. Germline V gene data show CDR1 as SGHDT and CDR2 as YYEEEE.

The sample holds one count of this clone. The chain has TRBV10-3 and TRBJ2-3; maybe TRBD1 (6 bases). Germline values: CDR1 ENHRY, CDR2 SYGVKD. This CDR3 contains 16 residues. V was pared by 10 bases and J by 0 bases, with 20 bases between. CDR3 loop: CATDRDTFPSTDTQYF. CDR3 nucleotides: TGTGCCACCGACCGGGACACTTTCCCCAGCACAGATACGCAGTATTTT.

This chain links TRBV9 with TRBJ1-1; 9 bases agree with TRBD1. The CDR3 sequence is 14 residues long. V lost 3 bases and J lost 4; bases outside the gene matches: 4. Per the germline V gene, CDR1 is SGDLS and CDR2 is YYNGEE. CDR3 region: CASSAQTGGTEAFF. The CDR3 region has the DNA TGTGCCAGCAGCGCCCAGACAGGGGGCACTGAAGCTTTCTTT.

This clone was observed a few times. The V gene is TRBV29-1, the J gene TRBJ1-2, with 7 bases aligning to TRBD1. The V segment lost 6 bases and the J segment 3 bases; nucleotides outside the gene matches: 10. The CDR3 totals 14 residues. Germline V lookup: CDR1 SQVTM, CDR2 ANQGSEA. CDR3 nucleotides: TGCAGCGTGGATACCGGGACAGCTTACTATGGCTACACCTTC. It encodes CSVDTGTAYYGYTF.

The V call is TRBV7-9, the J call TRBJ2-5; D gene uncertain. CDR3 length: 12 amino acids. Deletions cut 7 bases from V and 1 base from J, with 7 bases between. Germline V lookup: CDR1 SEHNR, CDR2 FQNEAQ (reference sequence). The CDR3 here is CASNTIQETQYF. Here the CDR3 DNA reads TGTGCCAGCAACACAATCCAAGAGACCCAGTACTTC.

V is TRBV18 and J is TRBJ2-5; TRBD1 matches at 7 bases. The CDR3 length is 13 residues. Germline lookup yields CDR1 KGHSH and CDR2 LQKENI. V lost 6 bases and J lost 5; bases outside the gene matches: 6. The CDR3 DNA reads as TGTGCCAGCTCGCCCAGCAGGGGGGAGACCCAGTACTTC. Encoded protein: CASSPSRGETQYF. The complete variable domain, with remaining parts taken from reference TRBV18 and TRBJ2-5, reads NAGVMQNPRHLVRRRGQEARLRCSPMKGHSHVYWYRQLPEEGLKFMVYLQKENIIDESGMPKERFSAEFPKEGPSILRIQQVVRGDSAAYFCASSPSRGETQYFGPGTRLLVL.

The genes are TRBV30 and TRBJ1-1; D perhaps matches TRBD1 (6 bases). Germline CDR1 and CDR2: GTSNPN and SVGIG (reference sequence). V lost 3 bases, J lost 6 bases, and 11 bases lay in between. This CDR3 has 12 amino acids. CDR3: CAWSLQGPEAFF. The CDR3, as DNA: TGTGCCTGGAGCCTACAGGGTCCTGAAGCTTTCTTT.

This CDR3 reads CASSPRVSDTQYF. As DNA, the CDR3 is TGTGCCAGCAGCCCGCGTGTATCAGATACGCAGTATTTT. V usage is TRBV7-9 and J usage is TRBJ2-3, with no clear D. This CDR3 region has 13 residues. The germline CDR1 and CDR2 sequences are SEHNR and FQNEAQ (reference sequence). Trimming pared 5 bases from V and 4 bases from J, leaving 10 bases between.

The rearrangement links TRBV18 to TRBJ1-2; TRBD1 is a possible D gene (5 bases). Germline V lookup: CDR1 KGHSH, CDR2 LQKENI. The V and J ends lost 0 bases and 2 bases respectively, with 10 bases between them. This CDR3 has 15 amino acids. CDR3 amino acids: CASSPPLSGNYGYTF. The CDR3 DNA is TGTGCCAGCTCACCACCGCTGTCAGGGAACTATGGCTACACCTTC.

CDR3 loop: CASRPPGGYNEQFF. The CDR3 DNA sequence: TGTGCCAGCAGACCGCCCGGGGGGTACAATGAGCAGTTCTTC. The chain is built from TRBV7-2 and TRBJ2-1; 7 nucleotides line up with TRBD2. Unmatched junction bases numbered 6, after V lost 6 bases and J lost 4 bases. The length of the CDR3 is 14 residues. The germline V gene encodes CDR1 SGHTA and CDR2 FQGNSA.

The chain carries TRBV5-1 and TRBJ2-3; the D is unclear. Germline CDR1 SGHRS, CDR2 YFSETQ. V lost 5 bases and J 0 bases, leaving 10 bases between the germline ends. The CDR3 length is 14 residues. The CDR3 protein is CASRTGTSTDTQYF. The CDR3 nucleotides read TGCGCCAGCAGGACTGGAACTAGCACAGATACGCAGTATTTT.

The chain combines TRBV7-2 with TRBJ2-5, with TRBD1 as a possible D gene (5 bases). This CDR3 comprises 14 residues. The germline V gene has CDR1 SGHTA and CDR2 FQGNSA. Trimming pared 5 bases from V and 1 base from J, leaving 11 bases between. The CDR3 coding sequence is TGTGCCAGCAGCCCTGGACACACCCAAGAGACCCAGTACTTC. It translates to CASSPGHTQETQYF.

The CDR3 spells CASSVEAGINEQFF. The CDR3 DNA reads TGTGCCAGCAGCGTAGAAGCGGGGATCAATGAGCAGTTCTTC. The rearrangement joins TRBV9 to TRBJ2-1; 7 bases align to TRBD2. The CDR3 is made up of 14 amino acids. V trimming: 0 bases; J trimming: 6 bases; junction bases outside the gene matches: 3. CDR1 and CDR2 from the germline V gene are SGDLS and YYNGEE.

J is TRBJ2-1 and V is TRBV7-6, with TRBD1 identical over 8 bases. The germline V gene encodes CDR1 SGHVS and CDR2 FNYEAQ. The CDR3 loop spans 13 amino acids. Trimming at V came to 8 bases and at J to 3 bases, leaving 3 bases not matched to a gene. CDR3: CASGDRGYNEQFF. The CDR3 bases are TGTGCCAGCGGCGACAGGGGCTACAATGAGCAGTTCTTC.

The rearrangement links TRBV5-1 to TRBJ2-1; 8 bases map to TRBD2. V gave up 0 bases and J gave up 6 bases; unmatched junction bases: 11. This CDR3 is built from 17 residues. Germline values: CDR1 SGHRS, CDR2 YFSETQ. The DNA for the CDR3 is TGCGCCAGCAGCTTGGCCCAGAGAACGGGGGGGTTCAATGAGCAGTTCTTC. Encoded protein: CASSLAQRTGGFNEQFF.

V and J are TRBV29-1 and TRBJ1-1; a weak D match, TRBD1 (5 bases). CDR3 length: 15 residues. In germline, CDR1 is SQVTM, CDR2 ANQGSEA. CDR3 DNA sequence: TGCACGTATGGACTTGGGGGGATTAAGGGTGCTGAAGCTTTCTTT. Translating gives CTYGLGGIKGAEAFF.

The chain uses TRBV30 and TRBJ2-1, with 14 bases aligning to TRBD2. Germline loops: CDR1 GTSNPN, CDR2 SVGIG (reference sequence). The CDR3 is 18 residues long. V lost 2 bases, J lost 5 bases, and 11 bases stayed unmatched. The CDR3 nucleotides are TGTGCCTGGAGTCAAAGACTAGCGGGGGGGCTAACAAACAATGAGCAGTTCTTC. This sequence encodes CAWSQRLAGGLTNNEQFF.

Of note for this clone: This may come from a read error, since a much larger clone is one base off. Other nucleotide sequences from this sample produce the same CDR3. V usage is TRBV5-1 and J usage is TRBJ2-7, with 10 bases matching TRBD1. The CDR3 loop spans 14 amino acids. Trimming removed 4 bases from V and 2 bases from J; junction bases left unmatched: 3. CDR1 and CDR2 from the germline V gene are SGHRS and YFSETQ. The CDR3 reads CASSLGTGAYEQYF. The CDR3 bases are TGCGCCAGCAGCCTGGGGACAGGGGCCTACGAGCAGTACTTC. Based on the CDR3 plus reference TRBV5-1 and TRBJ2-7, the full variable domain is KAGVTQTPRYLIKTRGQQVTLSCSPISGHRSVSWYQQTPGQGLQFLFEYFSETQRNKGNFPGRFSGRQFSNSRSEMNVSTLELGDSALYLCASSLGTGAYEQYFGPGTRLTVT.

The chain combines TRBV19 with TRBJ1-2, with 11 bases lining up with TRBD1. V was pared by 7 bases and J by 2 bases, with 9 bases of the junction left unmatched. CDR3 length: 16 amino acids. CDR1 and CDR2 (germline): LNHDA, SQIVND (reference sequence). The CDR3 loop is CASKTQRTGGNYGYTF. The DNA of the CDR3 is TGTGCCAGTAAAACCCAAAGGACAGGGGGCAACTATGGCTACACCTTC.

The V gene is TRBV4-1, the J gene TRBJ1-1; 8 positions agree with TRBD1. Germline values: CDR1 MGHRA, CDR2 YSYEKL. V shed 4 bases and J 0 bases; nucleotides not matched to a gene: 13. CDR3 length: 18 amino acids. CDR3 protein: CASSREETGAYLNTEAFF. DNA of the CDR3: TGCGCCAGCAGCCGCGAGGAGACAGGGGCATACTTGAACACTGAAGCTTTCTTT.

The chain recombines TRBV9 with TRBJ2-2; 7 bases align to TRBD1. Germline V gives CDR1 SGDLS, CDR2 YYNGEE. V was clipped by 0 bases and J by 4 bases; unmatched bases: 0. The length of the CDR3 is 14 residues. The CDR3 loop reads CASSVGQGTGELFF. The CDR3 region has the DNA TGTGCCAGCAGCGTAGGACAGGGCACCGGGGAGCTGTTTTTT.

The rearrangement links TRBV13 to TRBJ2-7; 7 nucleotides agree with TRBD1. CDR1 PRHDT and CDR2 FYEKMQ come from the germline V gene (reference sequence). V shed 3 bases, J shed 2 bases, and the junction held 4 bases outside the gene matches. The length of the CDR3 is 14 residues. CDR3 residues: CASSFGTETYEQYF. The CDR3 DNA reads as TGTGCCAGCAGCTTCGGGACAGAGACCTACGAGCAGTACTTC.

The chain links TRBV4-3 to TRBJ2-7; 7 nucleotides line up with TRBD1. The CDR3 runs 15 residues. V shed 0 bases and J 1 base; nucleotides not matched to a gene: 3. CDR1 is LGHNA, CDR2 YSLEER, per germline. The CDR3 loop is CASSQDRGQSYEQYF. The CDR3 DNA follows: TGCGCCAGCAGCCAAGATAGGGGGCAGTCCTACGAGCAGTACTTC.

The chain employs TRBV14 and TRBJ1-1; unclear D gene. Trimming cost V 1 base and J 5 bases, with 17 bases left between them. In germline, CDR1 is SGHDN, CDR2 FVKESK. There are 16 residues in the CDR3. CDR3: CASSQVGGGVGTEAFF. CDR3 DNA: TGTGCCAGCAGCCAAGTAGGTGGCGGGGTTGGGACTGAAGCTTTCTTT.

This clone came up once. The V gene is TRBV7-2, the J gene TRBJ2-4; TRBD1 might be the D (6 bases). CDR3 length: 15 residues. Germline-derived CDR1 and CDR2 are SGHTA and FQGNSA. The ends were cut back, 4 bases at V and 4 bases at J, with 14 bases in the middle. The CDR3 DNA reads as TGTGCCAGCAGCTCCCCTCAGGGGACAAAAAACATTCAGTACTTC. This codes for CASSSPQGTKNIQYF.